Following are 22 T cell receptor beta chains from one sample sequenced in a study of vaccination and CD4 T cells after COVID-19. These receptors have no identified antigens. Regarding treatment: roughly 11-day PBMC culture with coronavirus spike peptide pools or control peptides (ViraFEST assay). Cultured CD4+ T-cell DNA underwent Oncomine TCR Beta short-read sequencing. TCRdb re-derived calls from the PCR reads in MiXCR, one entry per CDR3 protein. Of tens of thousands of distinct CDR3 sequences listed, approximately 48% were seen once; the top ten hold 4.5% to 5.5%. Source material: CD4+ T cells from blood, cultured in vitro. These receptor sequences come from a human donor who had recovered from COVID-19.

This clonotype was detected a few times. The rearrangement joins TRBV19 to TRBJ2-5; 9 nucleotides align to TRBD1. Germline V gene data show CDR1 as LNHDA and CDR2 as SQIVND (reference sequence). The J segment lost 5 bases and the V segment lost 3 bases, leaving 16 bases of the junction unmatched. The CDR3 covers 18 residues. The CDR3 sequence is CASSIAGTGSGPRETQYF. The CDR3 bases are TGTGCCAGTAGTATTGCCGGGACAGGGAGCGGGCCCAGGGAGACCCAGTACTTC.

This clonotype has more than one count but fewer than ten. The rearrangement uses TRBV7-9 and TRBJ1-2; perhaps TRBD1 as D (5 bases). Trimming stripped 1 base from V and 8 bases from J, with 5 bases between. Looked up from germline, CDR1 is SEHNR and CDR2 is FQNEAQ (reference sequence). This CDR3 is built from 11 residues. Here the CDR3 DNA reads TGTGCCAGCAGCTTAGAGGGGGGCTACACCTTC. It translates to CASSLEGGYTF. The full variable domain, in which reference TRBV7-9 and TRBJ1-2 provide the parts outside the CDR3, is DTGVSQNPRHKITKRGQNVTFRCDPISEHNRLYWYRQTLGQGPEFLTYFQNEAQLEKSRLLSDRFSAERPKGSFSTLEIQRTEQGDSAMYLCASSLEGGYTFGSGTRLTVV.

The J gene is TRBJ2-1, the V gene TRBV14, with 10 bases identical to TRBD1. Germline CDR1 reads SGHDN; CDR2 reads FVKESK. This CDR3 spans 17 amino acids. The V gene end was trimmed by 0 bases and the J gene end by 6 bases; junction bases not matched to a gene: 8. The CDR3 loop is CASSQDQGQGGINEQFF. DNA of the CDR3: TGTGCCAGCAGCCAAGATCAAGGACAGGGGGGGATCAATGAGCAGTTCTTC.

This clonotype appeared a few times. The chain has TRBV6-1 and TRBJ1-6; D unclear. V lost 7 bases, J lost 0 bases, and 13 bases lay in between. From germline, CDR1 is MNHNS and CDR2 SASEGT. The CDR3 has 16 amino acids. The CDR3 nucleotides are TGTGCCAGCAAAACGCAGACCTTCTCCTATAATTCACCCCTCCACTTT. This encodes CASKTQTFSYNSPLHF.

CDR3 residues: CASSRDREGTQYF. DNA for the CDR3: TGTGCCAGCAGTCGGGACAGGGAAGGGACCCAGTACTTC. The chain recombines TRBV5-4 with TRBJ2-5, with 9 nucleotides matching TRBD1. Trimming took 5 bases from V and 7 from J; bases not matched to a gene: 6. The CDR3 extends over 13 amino acids. Germline V gives CDR1 SGHNT, CDR2 YYREEE (reference sequence).

This clonotype was recorded a few times. The CDR3 reads CASRAMIKETQYF. DNA for the CDR3: TGTGCCAGCAGAGCAATGATCAAGGAGACCCAGTACTTC. The chain employs TRBV2 and TRBJ2-5, with no clear D. The CDR3 runs 13 residues. Per the germline V gene, CDR1 is SNHLY and CDR2 is FYNNEI. The V end was cut by 6 bases, the J end by 5 bases, with 13 bases between.

V usage is TRBV10-1 and J usage is TRBJ1-6; D gene uncertain. V shed 0 bases and J shed 10 bases, with 16 bases lying between them. This CDR3 has 16 residues. Per the germline V gene, CDR1 is WNHNN and CDR2 is SYGVQD (reference sequence). In nucleotides, the CDR3 is TGCGCCAGCAGTGAGTCGCATCCCCCGGCGAGATCACCCCTCCACTTT. This gives the protein CASSESHPPARSPLHF.

The chain combines TRBV20-1 with TRBJ2-1; D might be TRBD2 (6 bases). The CDR3 length is 14 residues. Germline-derived CDR1 and CDR2 are DFQATT and SNEGSKA (reference sequence). V lost 1 base and J 6 bases, leaving 13 bases between the germline ends. The CDR3 region has the DNA TGCAGTGCTAGAGCAACCCTAGCGACCAATGAGCAGTTCTTC. Amino acids: CSARATLATNEQFF.

The rearrangement links TRBV3-1 to TRBJ2-7; maybe TRBD1 (7 bases). V lost 1 base, J lost 2 bases, and 12 bases lay in between. The CDR3 has 15 residues. CDR1 and CDR2 from the germline V gene are LGHDT and YNNKEL (reference sequence). The CDR3 is CASSQAEGAPYEQYF. The CDR3 coding sequence is TGTGCCAGCAGCCAAGCGGAGGGGGCCCCCTACGAGCAGTACTTC.

The chain carries TRBV6-2 or TRBV6-3 and TRBJ1-5, with a weak D call TRBD1 (6 bases). Trimming shortened V by 6 bases and J by 8 bases, and 23 bases separated the two germline ends. The CDR3 length is 16 residues. The germline gives CDR1 MNHEY, CDR2 SVGEGT. CDR3 nucleotide sequence: TGTGCCAGCAGCCCCTACAGGGTGCTGGAGGGGAAGCCCCAGCATTTT. This sequence encodes CASSPYRVLEGKPQHF.

The chain couples TRBV7-9 to TRBJ2-5; 8 bases map to TRBD1. With 5 bases clipped from V and 4 bases from J, the junction kept 6 bases outside the gene matches. Germline values: CDR1 SEHNR, CDR2 FQNEAQ (reference sequence). The CDR3 length is 14 residues. CDR3 sequence reads: CASSPRGRTETQYF. CDR3 nucleotides: TGTGCCAGCAGCCCCAGGGGGCGCACAGAGACCCAGTACTTC.

This clonotype appeared a few times. CDR3 region: CASANLWAPLHF. Here the CDR3 DNA reads TGTGCCAGTGCGAATCTTTGGGCACCCCTCCACTTT. The chain recombines TRBV7-9 with TRBJ1-6; D not certain. The CDR3 loop spans 12 amino acids. V gave up 9 bases and J gave up 11 bases, with 14 bases separating them. CDR1 and CDR2 (germline): SEHNR, FQNEAQ (reference sequence).

This clonotype has just a few counts. The gene calls are TRBV2 and TRBJ1-5; 7 nucleotides line up with TRBD1. The V segment lost 3 bases and the J segment 3 bases; nucleotides outside the gene matches: 5. From germline, CDR1 is SNHLY and CDR2 FYNNEI. This CDR3 comprises 15 residues. The CDR3 nucleotides read TGTGCCAGCAGTGACCGGACAGGCCCCAATCAGCCCCAGCATTTT. Translation gives CASSDRTGPNQPQHF.

The chain couples TRBV10-3 to TRBJ2-5; 8 bases are a match to TRBD2. There are 12 residues in the CDR3. V shed 11 bases and J 4 bases; nucleotides not matched to a gene: 6. Germline lookup yields CDR1 ENHRY and CDR2 SYGVKD. As DNA, the CDR3 is TGTGCCGGCGGGACTAGTGGAGAGACCCAGTACTTC. It translates to CAGGTSGETQYF.

The chain uses TRBV10-3 and TRBJ1-2; unclear D gene. The germline V gene has CDR1 ENHRY and CDR2 SYGVKD. The CDR3 has 14 amino acids. In nucleotides, the CDR3 is TGTGCAATTCAAGGGAACTCGATAAACTATGGCTACACCTTC. This translates into CAIQGNSINYGYTF.

This clonotype has a handful of counts. This rearrangement joins TRBV20-1 to TRBJ2-7, with a tentative D call TRBD1 (6 bases). The CDR3 sequence is 15 residues long. Looked up from germline, CDR1 is DFQATT and CDR2 is SNEGSKA (reference sequence). The V and J ends lost 6 bases and 7 bases respectively, with 25 bases between them. The DNA for the CDR3 is TGCAGTGCCGTGGACAGAGCAGAGGGCACGAGGGAGCAGTACTTC. Amino acid sequence: CSAVDRAEGTREQYF.

This chain links TRBV5-4 with TRBJ2-1; perhaps TRBD2 as D (6 bases). Germline V gene lookup returns CDR1 SGHNT and CDR2 YYREEE (reference sequence). The CDR3 is 14 residues long. Trimming shortened V by 3 bases and J by 7 bases, and 14 bases separated the two germline ends. The DNA for the CDR3 is TGTGCCAGCAGCTCGGGAGAGCGGTGGAATGAGCAGTTCTTC. The encoded protein is CASSSGERWNEQFF.

The sample holds a few counts of this clonotype. The rearrangement uses TRBV6-1 and TRBJ2-2, with D possibly being TRBD1 (6 bases). CDR1 is MNHNS and CDR2 is SASEGT in the germline V gene. The V end was cut by 4 bases, the J end by 7 bases, with 16 bases between. This CDR3 is 15 amino acids long. CDR3 bases: TGTGCCAGCAGTGCATTCAGGGGTGAGAGCGGGGAGCTGTTTTTT. Translation: CASSAFRGESGELFF.

This clonotype was seen only once. This chain links TRBV28 with TRBJ1-1; no firm D call. CDR3 length equals 13 residues. Trimming removed 7 bases at V and 4 bases at J, with 13 bases between. CDR1 is MDHEN, CDR2 SYDVKM, per germline. The CDR3 region has the DNA TGTGCCAGCACCCCTGGGCGGGTCACTGAAGCTTTCTTT. Translation: CASTPGRVTEAFF.

This chain joins TRBV5-4 and TRBJ2-1; 9 bases map to TRBD2. The CDR3 spans 15 residues. With 4 bases clipped from V and 4 bases from J, the junction kept 6 bases outside the gene matches. Germline loops: CDR1 SGHNT, CDR2 YYREEE (reference sequence). The CDR3 DNA follows: TGTGCCAGCAGCCCGGGACTAGCAGAGTACAATGAGCAGTTCTTC. Its protein product is CASSPGLAEYNEQFF. Filled out from reference TRBV5-4 and TRBJ2-1, the complete variable domain reads ETGVTQSPTHLIKTRGQQVTLRCSSQSGHNTVSWYQQALGQGPQFIFQYYREEENGRGNFPPRFSGLQFPNYSSELNVNALELDDSALYLCASSPGLAEYNEQFFGPGTRLTVL.

The J gene is TRBJ1-3, the V gene TRBV7-9, with 8 bases lining up with TRBD1. This CDR3 region has 18 residues. V was pared by 1 base and J by 2 bases, with 10 bases of the junction left unmatched. Germline V CDR1 and CDR2: SEHNR, FQNEAQ (reference sequence). CDR3 DNA: TGTGCCAGCAGCTTAGGCCGTAGCGTCAGGGGGCCTGGAAACACCATATATTTT. This encodes CASSLGRSVRGPGNTIYF.

The rearrangement links TRBV6-5 to TRBJ1-4; D gene uncertain. The germline V gene has CDR1 MNHEY and CDR2 SVGAGI. This CDR3 contains 15 residues. Trimming cost V 0 bases and J 7 bases, with 12 bases left between them. Here the CDR3 DNA reads TGTGCCAGCAGTTACTCGAGTGGGGTCAGTGAAAAACTGTTTTTT. This encodes CASSYSSGVSEKLFF.